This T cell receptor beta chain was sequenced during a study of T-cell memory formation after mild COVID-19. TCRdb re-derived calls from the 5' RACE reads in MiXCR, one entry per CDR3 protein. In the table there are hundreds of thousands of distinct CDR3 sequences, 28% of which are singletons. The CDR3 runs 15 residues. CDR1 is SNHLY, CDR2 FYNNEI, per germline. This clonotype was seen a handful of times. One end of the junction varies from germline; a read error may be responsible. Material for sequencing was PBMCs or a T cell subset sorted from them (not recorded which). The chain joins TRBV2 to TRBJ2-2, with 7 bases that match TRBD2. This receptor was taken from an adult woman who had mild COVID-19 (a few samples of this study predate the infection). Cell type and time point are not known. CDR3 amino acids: CASSVVLANTGELFF. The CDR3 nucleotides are TGTGCCAGCAGTGTTGTACTAGCGAATACCGGGGAGCTGTTTTTT.